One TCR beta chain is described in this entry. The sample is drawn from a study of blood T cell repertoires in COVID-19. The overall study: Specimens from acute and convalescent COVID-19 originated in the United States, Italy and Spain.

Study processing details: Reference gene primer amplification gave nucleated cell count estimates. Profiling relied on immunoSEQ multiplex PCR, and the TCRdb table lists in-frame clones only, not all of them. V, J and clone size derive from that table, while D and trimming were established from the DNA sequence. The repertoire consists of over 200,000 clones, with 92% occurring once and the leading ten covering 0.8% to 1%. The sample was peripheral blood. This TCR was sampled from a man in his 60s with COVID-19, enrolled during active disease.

The CDR3 region has the DNA TGTGCCAGCAGCTTCCAACAGGGTCATGGCTACACCTTC. This translates into CASSFQQGHGYTF. The genes are TRBV7-9 and TRBJ1-2; weak D call: TRBD1 (6 bases). Germline-derived CDR1 and CDR2 are SEHNR and FQNEAQ (reference sequence). This CDR3 spans 13 amino acids. V was pared by 3 bases and J by 6 bases, with 11 bases between. Looking up the rest from reference TRBV7-9 and TRBJ1-2 gives the full variable domain: DTGVSQNPRHKITKRGQNVTFRCDPISEHNRLYWYRQTLGQGPEFLTYFQNEAQLEKSRLLSDRFSAERPKGSFSTLEIQRTEQGDSAMYLCASSFQQGHGYTFGSGTRLTVV.